Below, 23 T cell receptor beta chains from the same sample are listed, as sequenced in a study of T cell changes during pregnancy in multiple sclerosis. Using immunoSEQ multiplex PCR, the repertoire was profiled, and TCRdb retains in-frame clones only, with some absent. In the table there are about 67,000 clones, approximately 91% of which are singletons. Sequenced here: peripheral blood, sampled in the first trimester of pregnancy. The receptors here all came from a female donor with multiple sclerosis, enrolled in a pregnancy study.

In this sample, this clone turned up once. Other DNA sequences in the sample encode the same CDR3. This sequence joins TRBV7-8 and TRBJ1-1; no clear D. Germline values: CDR1 SGHVS, CDR2 FQNEAQ. The CDR3 consists of 15 residues. V was pared by 3 bases and J by 0 bases, with 11 bases between. DNA of the CDR3: TGTGCCAGCAGCTTCCTCGGCCAGGTGAACACTGAAGCTTTCTTT. Translation: CASSFLGQVNTEAFF.

The chain has TRBV28 and TRBJ1-1, with no clear D. Trimming removed 6 bases from V and 3 bases from J, with 14 bases in between. Per germline, CDR1 MDHEN and CDR2 SYDVKM. The CDR3 covers 14 residues. As DNA, the CDR3 is TGTGCCAGCAGCCTCGGAACGGGGTACACTGAAGCTTTCTTT. It translates to CASSLGTGYTEAFF. Drawing the rest from reference TRBV28 and TRBJ1-1, the complete variable domain is DVKVTQSSRYLVKRTGEKVFLECVQDMDHENMFWYRQDPGLGLRLIYFSYDVKMKEKGDIPEGYSVSREKKERFSLILESASTNQTSMYLCASSLGTGYTEAFFGQGTRLTVV.

The chain joins TRBV6-5 to TRBJ1-1; TRBD1 might be the D (6 bases). The CDR3 extends over 16 amino acids. Trimming took 2 bases from V and 1 from J, leaving 14 bases between them. Germline V gives CDR1 MNHEY, CDR2 SVGAGI. The CDR3 sequence is CASSYGGGLKNTEAFF. In DNA form, the CDR3 reads TGTGCCAGCAGTTACGGGGGGGGCTTAAAGAACACTGAAGCTTTCTTT.

V is TRBV9 and J is TRBJ2-2; 7 bases are a match to TRBD2. The germline gives CDR1 SGDLS, CDR2 YYNGEE. This CDR3 comprises 13 residues. The ends lost 4 bases at V and 5 bases at J; junction bases unmatched: 2. The CDR3 loop is CASSLGGTGELFF. The CDR3, as DNA: TGTGCCAGCAGCCTGGGGGGGACCGGGGAGCTGTTTTTT.

The chain carries TRBV6-5 and TRBJ1-3, with no clear D. The V gene's germline CDR1 is MNHEY and CDR2 SVGAGI. Trimming cost V 6 bases and J 5 bases, with 11 bases left between them. The CDR3 length is 13 residues. In DNA, the CDR3 is TGTGCCAGCAGCCCGGGGAATCGAAACACCATATATTTT. It translates to CASSPGNRNTIYF.

The genes are TRBV2 and TRBJ1-1; 7 bases map to TRBD1. There are 12 residues in the CDR3. J lost 4 bases, V lost 7 bases, and 3 bases had no gene match. Germline CDR1 SNHLY, CDR2 FYNNEI. CDR3 residues: CASKSGGTEAFF. As DNA, the CDR3 is TGTGCCAGCAAGTCAGGGGGCACTGAAGCTTTCTTT.

A single count supports this clone. The rearrangement joins TRBV27 to TRBJ2-2, with a possible D match to TRBD2 (5 bases). Trimming left V 7 bases short and J 0 bases short, with 9 bases between. The CDR3 runs to 14 residues. Germline V gene data show CDR1 as MNHEY and CDR2 as SMNVEV (reference sequence). For the CDR3, the DNA is TGTGCCAGCAACCCGGGAACGAACACCGGGGAGCTGTTTTTT. As protein: CASNPGTNTGELFF.

V usage is TRBV25-1 and J usage is TRBJ1-2; 8 bases line up with TRBD1. CDR1 and CDR2 (germline): MGHDK, SYGVNS. V trimming: 2 bases; J trimming: 5 bases; junction bases outside the gene matches: 4. This CDR3 region has 14 residues. The CDR3 sequence is CASSEPGQDYGYTF. CDR3 in DNA: TGTGCCAGCAGTGAACCGGGACAGGATTATGGCTACACCTTC.

This chain links TRBV7-2 with TRBJ2-7; no definite D call. This CDR3 is 14 amino acids long. Germline V gene data show CDR1 as SGHTA and CDR2 as FQGNSA. With 1 base removed from V and 3 bases from J, the gap between germline ends came to 10 bases. The DNA of the CDR3 is TGTGCCAGCAGCTTAGGCCCGCAGTACTACGAGCAGTACTTC. This encodes CASSLGPQYYEQYF. The complete variable domain, with remaining parts taken from reference TRBV7-2 and TRBJ2-7, reads GAGVSQSPSNKVTEKGKDVELRCDPISGHTALYWYRQSLGQGLEFLIYFQGNSAPDKSGLPSDRFSAERTGGSVSTLTIQRTQQEDSAVYLCASSLGPQYYEQYFGPGTRLTVT.

This rearrangement joins TRBV19 to TRBJ1-1; D possibly corresponds to TRBD1 (6 bases). Trimming stripped 8 bases from V and 0 bases from J, with 10 bases between. The CDR3 runs to 13 residues. CDR1 and CDR2 (germline): LNHDA, SQIVND (reference sequence). DNA of the CDR3: TGTGCCAGTTACGACAGGTTGAACACTGAAGCTTTCTTT. Translation gives CASYDRLNTEAFF.

This clone has more than one count but fewer than ten. The rearrangement links TRBV5-4 to TRBJ1-5; no clear D. Trimming left V 4 bases short and J 0 bases short, with 11 bases between. The length of the CDR3 is 15 residues. From germline, CDR1 is SGHNT and CDR2 YYREEE (reference sequence). CDR3 bases: TGTGCCAGCAGCACCGGAGCAGATAGCAATCAGCCCCAGCATTTT. Amino acids: CASSTGADSNQPQHF.

The V call is TRBV19, the J call TRBJ2-1; 9 bases line up with TRBD2. Germline V lookup: CDR1 LNHDA, CDR2 SQIVND (reference sequence). V dropped 6 bases and J dropped 5; count of bases not matched to a gene: 5. This CDR3 spans 14 amino acids. The CDR3 bases are TGTGCCAGTAGGCTAGCGGGACCGAACAATGAGCAGTTCTTC. It codes for CASRLAGPNNEQFF.

The chain recombines TRBV19 with TRBJ2-7, with TRBD1 matching over 7 bases. With V trimmed by 4 bases and J by 2 bases, 2 bases remained unmatched. The germline CDR1 and CDR2 sequences are LNHDA and SQIVND (reference sequence). CDR3 length equals 13 residues. The CDR3 sequence: CASSRDRTYEQYF. The CDR3 DNA sequence: TGTGCCAGTAGTAGGGACAGAACCTACGAGCAGTACTTC. The entire variable domain, with the rest obtained from reference TRBV19 and TRBJ2-7, is as follows: DGGITQSPKYLFRKEGQNVTLSCEQNLNHDAMYWYRQDPGQGLRLIYYSQIVNDFQKGDIAEGYSVSREKKESFPLTVTSAQKNPTAFYLCASSRDRTYEQYFGPGTRLTVT.

V usage is TRBV27 and J usage is TRBJ2-2; TRBD2 is a possible D gene (5 bases). The V gene lost 6 bases and the J gene lost 6 bases, with 17 bases spanning the gap. Per the germline V gene, CDR1 is MNHEY and CDR2 is SMNVEV (reference sequence). The CDR3 is made up of 15 amino acids. The CDR3 sequence is CASRAWTLGAGELFF. The DNA for the CDR3 is TGTGCCAGCAGGGCCTGGACTCTCGGAGCCGGGGAGCTGTTTTTT.

The chain links TRBV27 to TRBJ1-2, with D unclear. The CDR3 is made up of 14 amino acids. Germline V CDR1 and CDR2: MNHEY, SMNVEV (reference sequence). Trimming cost V 2 bases and J 4 bases, with 11 bases left between them. CDR3 bases: TGTGCCAGCAGTTTAAGTGGGCGAACCTATGGCTACACCTTC. Residues: CASSLSGRTYGYTF.

The rearrangement links TRBV10-1 to TRBJ1-1; D is unclear. The CDR3 totals 13 residues. The germline gives CDR1 WNHNN, CDR2 SYGVQD (reference sequence). Trimming took off 5 bases at V and 5 bases at J, with 12 bases between the two ends. Here the CDR3 reads CASSSARRTEAFF. The DNA of the CDR3 is TGCGCCAGCAGTTCAGCCCGGAGAACTGAAGCTTTCTTT.

This chain joins TRBV5-1 and TRBJ1-4; the D is unclear. The CDR3 extends over 14 amino acids. CDR1 and CDR2 from the germline V gene are SGHRS and YFSETQ. Trimming left V 4 bases short and J 2 bases short, with 9 bases between. CDR3 residues: CASSLGLTNEKLFF. The DNA of the CDR3 is TGCGCCAGCAGCCTAGGACTGACTAATGAAAAACTGTTTTTT. The complete variable domain, with remaining parts taken from reference TRBV5-1 and TRBJ1-4, reads KAGVTQTPRYLIKTRGQQVTLSCSPISGHRSVSWYQQTPGQGLQFLFEYFSETQRNKGNFPGRFSGRQFSNSRSEMNVSTLELGDSALYLCASSLGLTNEKLFFGSGTQLSVL.

J is TRBJ1-1 and V is TRBV29-1; the match to TRBD1 covers 8 bases. Germline values: CDR1 SQVTM, CDR2 ANQGSEA. The V gene end was trimmed by 5 bases and the J gene end by 4 bases; junction bases not matched to a gene: 6. The CDR3 runs 13 residues. The DNA for the CDR3 is TGCAGCGTTATAAGACAGGGGATCACTGAAGCTTTCTTT. It encodes CSVIRQGITEAFF. The full variable domain, in which reference TRBV29-1 and TRBJ1-1 provide the parts outside the CDR3, is SAVISQKPSRDICQRGTSLTIQCQVDSQVTMMFWYRQQPGQSLTLIATANQGSEATYESGFVIDKFPISRPNLTFSTLTVSNMSPEDSSIYLCSVIRQGITEAFFGQGTRLTVV.

This clone was recorded only once. The V call is TRBV30, the J call TRBJ1-2, with D perhaps matching TRBD1 (5 bases). V was cut by 0 bases and J by 8 bases, with 13 bases left in between. The germline gives CDR1 GTSNPN, CDR2 SVGIG (reference sequence). There are 13 residues in the CDR3. The CDR3, as DNA: TGTGCCTGGAGTGTAGGGGCAGCGGGCGGCTACACCTTC. The encoded protein is CAWSVGAAGGYTF.

This clone occurred a few times. This chain joins TRBV4-1 and TRBJ1-2, with D possibly TRBD1 on 5 matching bases. The V gene lost 9 bases and the J gene lost 7 bases, with 15 bases spanning the gap. Per the germline V gene, CDR1 is MGHRA and CDR2 is YSYEKL. This CDR3 has 12 amino acids. In nucleotides, the CDR3 is TGCGCCAGTAGATCAGGGTCAAGTGGCTACACCTTC. This codes for CASRSGSSGYTF.

Notes on this clone: The junction shows a germline mismatch at one end, possibly a read error. J is TRBJ2-1 and V is TRBV5-6; D call uncertain. Per germline, CDR1 SGHDT and CDR2 YYEEEE. The CDR3 loop spans 11 amino acids. CDR3 DNA: TGCGCCTCCTCTACCTACAATGAGCAGTTCTTC. This gives the protein CASSTYNEQFF.

This clone was observed a single time. The chain recombines TRBV7-2 with TRBJ2-6; D remains ambiguous. V lost 1 base and J lost 1, with 5 bases in between. The CDR3 totals 15 residues. The germline CDR1 and CDR2 sequences are SGHTA and FQGNSA. CDR3 DNA: TGTGCCAGCAGCTTAGGTCCTTCTGGGGCCAACGTCCTGACTTTC. Translated, it gives CASSLGPSGANVLTF.

The chain employs TRBV30 and TRBJ2-5; 11 nucleotides agree with TRBD2. The CDR3 runs 17 residues. Per germline, CDR1 GTSNPN and CDR2 SVGIG (reference sequence). With 0 bases clipped from V and 7 bases from J, the junction kept 13 bases outside the gene matches. CDR3 sequence (DNA): TGTGCCTGGAGTGTAGAGGGCAGACTAGCGGGGCTGGGGACCCAGTACTTC. It yields the protein CAWSVEGRLAGLGTQYF. Full variable domain (remainder filled in from reference TRBV30 and TRBJ2-5): SQTIHQWPATLVQPVGSPLSLECTVEGTSNPNLYWYRQAAGRGLQLLFYSVGIGQISSEVPQNLSASRPQDRQFILSSKKLLLSDSGFYLCAWSVEGRLAGLGTQYFGPGTRLLVL.